This is a list of T cell receptor beta chains from one sample in a study of blood T cell repertoires in COVID-19. Sequencing used immunoSEQ multiplex PCR; TCRdb keeps in-frame clones, though not all of them. Among over 250,000 clones listed, 75% to 90% were seen once. The sequenced sample consisted of PBMCs or T cells enriched from blood (not recorded which). These receptor sequences come from a man between 35 and 55 years old who had recovered from COVID-19. The CDR3 runs from the conserved cysteine through the conserved F or W. A D gene is named only where the DNA matches it firmly. Clone size appears in some rows only: once, few, many, or a class for an expanded clone.

>TRBJ2-3|TRBD1|-|TRBV25-1|17
CASSDSSDRESTDTQYF
TGTGCCAGCAGTGATTCGAGCGACAGGGAAAGCACAGATACGCAGTATTTT
>TRBJ1-1|-|-|TRBV7-9|13
CASSFYGNTEAFF
TGTGCCAGCAGCTTCTATGGTAACACTGAAGCTTTCTTT
>TRBJ2-5|TRBD1|-|TRBV7-2|13
CASSTDREETQYF
TGTGCCAGCAGCACCGACAGGGAAGAGACCCAGTACTTC
>TRBJ2-1|-|-|TRBV4-1|12
CASSKPLNEQFF
TGCGCCAGCAGCAAGCCCCTCAATGAGCAGTTCTTC
>TRBJ1-4|-|-|TRBV25-1|17
CASSEYPSGPSNEKLFF
TGTGCCAGCAGTGAATACCCGTCAGGGCCCAGTAATGAAAAACTGTTTTTT
>TRBJ1-5|-|-|TRBV6-2/TRBV6-3|18
CASSYSVGGGASNQPQHF
TGTGCCAGCAGTTACTCGGTCGGCGGGGGCGCTAGCAATCAGCCCCAGCATTTT
>TRBJ2-7|-|-|TRBV12-3/TRBV12-4|13
CASSTGNVNEQYF
TGTGCCAGCAGCACAGGGAATGTGAACGAGCAGTACTTC
>TRBJ2-7|TRBD2|-|TRBV19|15
CASRTRGGETYEQYF
TGTGCCAGTCGTACCCGCGGGGGGGAAACCTACGAGCAGTACTTC
>TRBJ1-5|-|-|TRBV12-3/TRBV12-4|13
CASSFRTYQPQHF
TGTGCCAGCAGTTTTAGGACTTATCAGCCCCAGCATTTT
>TRBJ2-7|TRBD2|few|TRBV18|16
CASSWTSGQVPYEQYF
TGTGCCAGCTCATGGACTAGCGGTCAGGTCCCCTACGAGCAGTACTTC
>TRBJ2-1|TRBD1|-|TRBV11-3|15
CASSSSRDSFHEQFF
TGTGCCAGCAGCTCATCCCGGGACAGTTTCCATGAGCAGTTCTTC
>TRBJ2-2|-|-|TRBV4-2|16
CASSQDSDRNTGELFF
TGTGCCAGCAGCCAAGATTCGGACAGGAACACCGGGGAGCTGTTTTTT
>TRBJ1-2|TRBD1|-|TRBV28|19
CASSLSLILGTGGFGGYTF
TGTGCCAGCAGTTTAAGTCTAATATTAGGGACAGGGGGATTCGGTGGCTACACCTTC
>TRBJ1-5|TRBD1|-|TRBV15|18
CATSRSRDRGVGNQPQHF
TGTGCCACCAGCAGAAGCCGGGACAGGGGTGTTGGCAATCAGCCCCAGCATTTT
>TRBJ2-7|TRBD2|-|TRBV7-2|16
CASSPISGTSAYEQYF
TGTGCCAGCAGCCCAATAAGTGGGACTAGCGCGTACGAGCAGTACTTC
>TRBJ2-6|TRBD2|-|TRBV7-3|19
CASSSRVAGAESGANVLTF
TGTGCCAGCAGCTCCAGGGTAGCGGGAGCGGAGTCTGGGGCCAACGTCCTGACTTTC
>TRBJ2-3|TRBD2|-|TRBV2|17
CASIGTSGGAGADTQYF
TGTGCCAGCATTGGGACTAGCGGGGGGGCCGGAGCAGATACGCAGTATTTT
>TRBJ2-7|TRBD1|-|TRBV19|15
CASTSPGTGGNEQYF
TGTGCCAGTACTTCCCCCGGGACAGGGGGTAACGAGCAGTACTTC